This T cell receptor (beta chain) was sequenced in a study of T cells in Graves' hyperthyroidism and ophthalmopathy. Findings and caveats of the study: Most thyroid clonotypes expanded above 0.001 were also detected in blood. Stable hyperthyroidism and ophthalmopathy were separated using 13 V-J signatures.

This clonotype was detected many times. What it binds is not known. PBMCs came from around 9.7 ml fresh peripheral blood. RNA transcripts were the template for amplifying TCR beta CDR3 regions. TCR CDR3 regions were first amplified by RT-PCR with HTBI primers. TCRdb processed the multiplex PCR reads anew with MiXCR; each CDR3 protein has one entry. The table has approximately 420,000 distinct CDR3 sequences, approximately 14% seen once; the top ten hold approximately 5.3%. Germline values: CDR1 MNHNY, CDR2 SVGAGI (reference sequence). The CDR3 has 14 amino acids. The V gene lost 2 bases and the J gene lost 8 bases, with 13 bases spanning the gap.

The V call is TRBV6-6, the J call TRBJ2-1; D possibly corresponds to TRBD2 (6 bases). The sequenced sample consisted of blood. This sequence originates from a woman aged 18 to 35 with Graves' hyperthyroidism. The CDR3 here is CASSYGGKWDEQFF. CDR3 coding DNA: TGTGCCAGCAGTTACGGAGGGAAATGGGATGAGCAGTTCTTC.